The rows below give T cell receptor beta chains drawn from one sample of a study of human T cells and chemical hapten exposure. TCRdb re-called the 5' RACE reads through MiXCR, storing one row per CDR3 protein. The sample lists 150,000 or so distinct CDR3 sequences; around 4% were seen once. These receptors originate from a female donor in good health. Each CDR3 is given with its conserved first and last residue. A D gene is named only where the DNA matches it firmly. Only some rows state a clone size, as once, few, many or a class for expanded clones.

>NA|TRBD1|TRBJ2-7|TRBV7-8
CASSPLDRGWPYEQYF
TGTGCCAGCAGCCCATTGGACAGGGGTTGGCCCTACGAGCAGTACTTC
>few|NA|TRBJ1-1|TRBV14
CASSHPRGRVTEAFF
TGTGCCAGCAGCCACCCCCGAGGCCGGGTCACTGAAGCTTTCTTT
>few|NA|TRBJ2-5|TRBV27
CASSFIAGPSCQETQYF
TGTGCCAGCAGTTTTATAGCCGGACCGAGTTGCCAAGAGACCCAGTACTTC
>once|NA|TRBJ1-5|TRBV6-8
CASSRRRGINQPQHF
TGTGCCAGCAGTCGGCGACGGGGAATTAATCAGCCCCAGCATTTT
>many|NA|TRBJ2-1|TRBV2
CASRRDGTWNEQFF
TGTGCCAGCAGGAGGGACGGTACATGGAATGAGCAGTTCTTC
>many|NA|TRBJ1-5|TRBV6-1
CASSEAGNSAQPQHF
TGTGCCAGCAGTGAAGCGGGTAATTCAGCGCAGCCCCAGCATTTT
>many|TRBD1|TRBJ2-7|TRBV29-1
CSVESPDRVRKYF
TGCAGCGTTGAAAGCCCGGACAGGGTCCGCAAGTACTTC
>many|TRBD1|TRBJ1-5|TRBV13
CASSRGTASNQPQHF
TGTGCCAGCAGCCGCGGGACAGCAAGCAATCAGCCCCAGCATTTT
>many|TRBD1|TRBJ2-1|TRBV12-3/TRBV12-4
CASSFYSGTGNEQFF
TGTGCCAGCAGTTTCTACTCCGGGACAGGAAATGAGCAGTTCTTC
>many|NA|TRBJ1-2|TRBV29-1
CSVASGALDSYGYTF
TGCAGCGTCGCATCAGGGGCCTTGGACAGCTATGGCTACACCTTC
>many|NA|TRBJ1-1|TRBV2
CASSEAVEAFF
TGTGCCAGCAGTGAAGCTGTAGAAGCTTTCTTT
>few|NA|TRBJ2-7|TRBV6-6
CASSYSAGPSSYEQYF
TGTGCCAGCAGTTACTCGGCAGGTCCTAGCTCCTACGAGCAGTACTTC
>few|TRBD1|TRBJ2-7|TRBV6-2/TRBV6-3
CASSYSWDRGVYEQYF
TGTGCCAGCAGTTACTCATGGGACAGGGGCGTCTACGAGCAGTACTTC
>many|NA|TRBJ2-5|TRBV6-5
CASSYSGAPKETQYF
TGTGCCAGCAGTTACTCAGGGGCTCCCAAAGAGACCCAGTACTTC
>NA|TRBD1|TRBJ2-5|TRBV12-3/TRBV12-4
CASRQGSKETQYF
TGTGCCAGCCGACAGGGAAGCAAAGAGACCCAGTACTTC
>many|NA|TRBJ1-4|TRBV4-2
CASSSGEGHEKLFF
TGTGCCAGCAGCTCCGGAGAAGGGCATGAAAAACTGTTTTTT
>many|NA|TRBJ2-5|TRBV20-1
CSARSPGTETQYF
TGCAGTGCTAGATCTCCAGGGACTGAGACCCAGTACTTC
>many|NA|TRBJ1-1|TRBV14
CASSQLGQGVGTEAFF
TGTGCCAGCAGCCAACTGGGCCAGGGCGTGGGCACTGAAGCTTTCTTT
>NA|NA|TRBJ1-3|TRBV12-3/TRBV12-4
CASNHFFAEGAGNTIYF
TGTGCCAGCAACCATTTCTTCGCGGAGGGCGCTGGAAACACCATATATTTT
>many|TRBD1|TRBJ1-2|TRBV29-1
CSVEGGRQGNYGYTF
TGCAGCGTTGAGGGGGGCCGACAGGGAAACTATGGCTACACCTTC
>many|NA|TRBJ1-2|TRBV14
CASSPFFRANYGYTF
TGTGCCAGCAGCCCTTTCTTCAGGGCTAACTATGGCTACACCTTC
>many|TRBD1|TRBJ1-1|TRBV18
CASSPFRGENTEAFF
TGTGCCAGCTCACCGTTCAGGGGGGAAAACACTGAAGCTTTCTTT
>many|TRBD2|TRBJ2-1|TRBV5-1
CASSVGLAGEQFF
TGCGCCAGCAGCGTCGGACTAGCGGGTGAGCAGTTCTTC
>many|TRBD2|TRBJ2-3|TRBV7-2
CASSPSGLAGPHTQYF
TGTGCCAGCAGCCCGTCCGGACTAGCGGGGCCTCATACGCAGTATTTT
>many|NA|TRBJ1-1|TRBV20-1
CSARDSGLGVTEAFF
TGCAGTGCTAGAGATTCGGGCCTGGGCGTCACTGAAGCTTTCTTT
>many|TRBD1|TRBJ1-4|TRBV29-1
CSVRQGADEKLFF
TGCAGCGTTCGACAGGGGGCGGATGAAAAACTGTTTTTT
>many|NA|TRBJ1-5|TRBV6-1
CASTWAAGYGQPQHF
TGTGCCAGCACCTGGGCGGCAGGGTACGGTCAGCCCCAGCATTTT
>NA|TRBD1|TRBJ2-3|TRBV20-1
CSASDRGAGQGTQYF
TGCAGTGCTAGTGACAGGGGGGCTGGTCAGGGTACGCAGTATTTT
>many|NA|TRBJ1-1|TRBV5-1
CASSLGDRSGTEAFF
TGCGCCAGCAGCTTGGGTGACAGGTCGGGGACTGAAGCTTTCTTT
>NA|TRBD1|TRBJ1-5|TRBV20-1
CSARGDRDNQPQHF
TGCAGTGCTAGGGGTGACAGGGACAATCAGCCCCAGCATTTT
>many|TRBD2|TRBJ2-7|TRBV29-1
CSVGTAGGPEEQYF
TGCAGCGTTGGTACGGCGGGGGGGCCAGAGGAGCAGTACTTC
>many|TRBD1|TRBJ2-5|TRBV5-1
CASSPGQIQETQYF
TGCGCCAGCAGCCCGGGACAGATACAAGAGACCCAGTACTTC
>NA|NA|TRBJ2-1|TRBV20-1
CSARDWDVYNEQFF
TGCAGTGCTAGAGATTGGGACGTTTACAATGAGCAGTTCTTC
>many|NA|TRBJ2-7|TRBV11-2
CASSANYEQYF
TGTGCCAGCAGCGCTAACTACGAGCAGTACTTC
>few|TRBD1|TRBJ2-7|TRBV28
CASSTRDRGTSYEQYF
TGTGCCAGCAGTACGCGGGACAGGGGGACTAGCTACGAGCAGTACTTC
>many|TRBD1|TRBJ2-3|TRBV6-1
CATEYLQGAETDTQYF
TGTGCCACCGAGTACCTACAGGGGGCTGAAACAGATACGCAGTATTTT
>many|NA|TRBJ1-1|TRBV27
CASSRHQLPGRPKRSPEAFF
TGTGCCAGCAGTCGTCATCAATTGCCGGGAAGACCAAAGAGAAGCCCTGAAGCTTTCTTT
>many|TRBD1|TRBJ2-1|TRBV24-1
CATSDTGDPSYNEQFF
TGTGCCACCAGTGATACAGGGGACCCCTCCTACAATGAGCAGTTCTTC
>many|TRBD2|TRBJ2-1|TRBV6-2/TRBV6-3
CASSTPGLAFNNEQFF
TGTGCCAGCAGTACCCCGGGACTAGCGTTTAACAATGAGCAGTTCTTC
>many|TRBD1|TRBJ1-2|TRBV29-1
CSVEDGTGGGYGYTF
TGCAGCGTTGAGGATGGGACAGGGGGGGGTTATGGCTACACCTTC
>many|NA|TRBJ1-2|TRBV6-5
CASSPPEKGLGYGYTF
TGTGCCAGCAGCCCCCCGGAGAAGGGGCTCGGCTATGGCTACACCTTC
>few|NA|TRBJ2-3|TRBV25-1
CASSEWDFADTQYF
TGTGCCAGCAGCGAATGGGACTTCGCAGATACGCAGTATTTT
>many|NA|TRBJ2-1|TRBV10-3
CAIAPGQRVENEQFF
TGTGCCATCGCCCCGGGACAAAGGGTAGAGAATGAGCAGTTCTTC
>few|TRBD2|TRBJ2-3|TRBV24-1
CATSYGGADTQYF
TGTGCCACCAGCTACGGGGGGGCGGATACGCAGTATTTT
>many|NA|TRBJ1-4|TRBV5-1
CASSRFKDEKLFF
TGCGCCAGCAGCCGTTTCAAAGACGAAAAACTGTTTTTT
>many|NA|TRBJ2-1|TRBV6-4
CASSGQGPAGPEQFF
TGTGCCAGCAGTGGACAGGGCCCGGCGGGGCCGGAGCAGTTCTTC
>many|NA|TRBJ1-4|TRBV29-1
CSVESRVYGEKLFF
TGCAGCGTTGAATCCAGGGTATACGGTGAAAAACTGTTTTTT